The clone carrying this T cell receptor (beta chain) turned up a few times. Profiled with immunoSEQ multiplex PCR; TCRdb holds only in-frame clones, not every one. The data show 71,000 or so clones, about 85% seen once. The data stem from a study of OX40 agonist ivuxolimab in advanced cancers. Whole-study context: Ivuxolimab, an antibody that agonizes OX40 (CD134), was administered to the patients.

Germline V gives CDR1 SEHNR, CDR2 FQNEAQ (reference sequence). This CDR3 is 14 amino acids long. V shed 5 bases and J 3 bases; nucleotides not matched to a gene: 7. The clonotype originates from an adult with an advanced solid tumor such as melanoma, head and neck, liver or kidney cancer. The specimen comprised CD4+ or CD8+ T cells sorted from blood, sampled in a trial of the OX40 agonist ivuxolimab. The chain carries TRBV7-9 and TRBJ2-7; TRBD1 agrees at 7 bases. CDR3 sequence: CASSKGQANYEQYF. CDR3 DNA: TGTGCCAGCAGCAAAGGACAGGCCAACTACGAGCAGTACTTC.